This T cell receptor (beta chain) originates from a study of prognosis after radiotherapy for stage I lung cancer. The overall study: The biologically effective dose of the SBRT radiotherapy was at least 100 Gy, given over 3 to 5 fractions. General study findings and limits: Among patients who developed distant metastases, Shannon entropy after stereotactic body radiation therapy was lower.

Using two-round multiplex PCR, the authors amplified TCR beta CDR3 from genomic DNA. During first-round PCR, primers specific to each TRBV and TRBJ gene were used. TCRdb itself ran the multiplex PCR reads through MiXCR, one entry per CDR3 protein. The sample records about 22,000 distinct CDR3 sequences, approximately 40% being singletons. Trimming took 1 base from V and 7 from J; bases not matched to a gene: 6. The CDR3 has 14 residues. The germline V gene encodes CDR1 SGHNT and CDR2 YENEEA. The table lists this clonotype with many counts. The antigen is undetermined. This sequence joins TRBV11-3 and TRBJ1-1, with TRBD1 matching over 7 bases. The TCR originated in a donor over 45 with non-small cell lung cancer. The material was PBMCs, obtained before or after stereotactic body radiation therapy (not recorded which). The CDR3 DNA reads TGTGCCAGCAGCTTAGGACAGGGTTCTAGTGAAGCTTTCTTT. Translation gives CASSLGQGSSEAFF.